The entry that follows covers one T cell receptor (beta chain) sequence. Each CDR3 protein gets one entry after TCRdb re-called the 5' RACE reads with MiXCR. The sample consists of around 100,000 distinct CDR3 sequences, 5.5% to 7% of them appearing once. The length of the CDR3 is 16 residues. Trimming took 0 bases from V and 4 from J, leaving 12 bases between them. Germline values: CDR1 LGHNA, CDR2 YNFKEQ. These data come from a study of identical twins. The sequenced sample consisted of memory T cells sorted from blood. This rearrangement joins TRBV4-2 to TRBJ2-2; D is undetermined. This sequence was found in a woman in her 50s in good health. The CDR3 DNA is TGTGCCAGCAGCCAAGATTGGAGCAGGAGCACCGGGGAGCTGTTTTTT. It specifies CASSQDWSRSTGELFF.